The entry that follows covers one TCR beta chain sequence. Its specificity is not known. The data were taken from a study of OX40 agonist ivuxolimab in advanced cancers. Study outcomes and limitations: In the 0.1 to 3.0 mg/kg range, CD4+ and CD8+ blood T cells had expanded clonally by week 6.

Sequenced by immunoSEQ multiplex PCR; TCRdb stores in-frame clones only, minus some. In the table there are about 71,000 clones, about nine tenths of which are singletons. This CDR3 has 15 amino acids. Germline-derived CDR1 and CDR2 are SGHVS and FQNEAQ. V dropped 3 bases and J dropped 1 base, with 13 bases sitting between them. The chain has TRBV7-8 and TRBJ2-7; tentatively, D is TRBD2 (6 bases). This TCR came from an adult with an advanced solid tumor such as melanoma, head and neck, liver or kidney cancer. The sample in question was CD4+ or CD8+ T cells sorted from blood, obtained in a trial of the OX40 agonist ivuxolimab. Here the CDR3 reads CASSFRQTSSYEQYF. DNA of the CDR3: TGTGCCAGCAGCTTCCGCCAGACTAGTTCCTACGAGCAGTACTTC.